The entry that follows covers one TCR beta chain sequence. This clonotype has only a few counts. Its antigen is currently not known. No base qualities exist here, and no much larger clone lies one base off it. The sample originates from a study of T cells after yellow fever vaccination (dated by TCRdb to between 2018 and 2020). Regarding the research as a whole: Libraries from fractions with low cell numbers were prepared with the SMART-Seq v4 Ultra Low Input RNA kit. To follow T-cell clones before and after both primary and booster YFV17D yellow fever vaccination, bulk TCR alpha and beta repertoires underwent longitudinal sequencing. Two healthy male donors, one aged 18 to 30 and one aged 30 to 39 years, were included in the cohort. Blood was drawn at multiple timepoints before and after primary and secondary immunization, with bulk PBMC replicates and cell subsets isolated.

TCR cDNA was made using 5'RACE template switching, a step that added a universal primer site and unique molecular identifiers. Priming for cDNA synthesis came from both the TCR alpha and TCR beta constant segments. Libraries were amplified in two PCR steps, with sample barcodes and sequencing adapters added in the second step. Sequencing of the libraries was done on either Illumina HiSeq 2500 (2x100 bp) or NovaSeq (2x150 bp). The source study handled its data this way. MIGEC handled demultiplexing of reads and collapsing into UMI consensus sequences, while MiXCR performed V(D)J alignment. Clonotypes responding to the vaccine were identified with edgeR on replicate PBMC samples, with the criteria of FDR below 0.01 and a log2 fold change above 5 up to day 15. CD4 or CD8 identity was assigned to each bulk clonotype according to whether the clonotype was present at higher abundance in the sequenced CD4 repertoire or the sequenced CD8 repertoire. TCRdb reanalyzed the raw reads on its own, using fastp at Q25 for trimming and MiXCR for clone calling, and kept in-frame beta chains. Every entry covers one CDR3 protein and lists the most common genes and DNA from its rows. TCRdb assigned the V and J calls; the authors' analysis was not used. The sample table lists roughly 340,000 distinct CDR3 sequences, 8.5% to 10% of them with a count of one. Roughly 18% of the sample comes from the top ten.

The treatment or condition label of this sample denotes: live attenuated yellow fever vaccine strain. Two biological replicates of bulk PBMCs were collected at each blood-draw timepoint. A standard Ficoll-Paque protocol was used to isolate PBMCs from peripheral blood. TriZol was used to extract RNA from bulk PBMCs, from CD4 and CD8 fractions, and from dextramer-positive and dextramer-negative fractions. From its cysteine to its phenylalanine, the CDR3 spans 15 amino acids. Solely the CDR3 DNA is kept, with 45 bases framed from the first base. Trimming leaves V shorter by 5 bases and J shorter by 6 bases, with the junction holding 7 bases beyond the gene matches. The germline V gene gives CDR1 as MDHEN and CDR2 as SYDVKM. Findings and caveats that apply to the study as a whole: Most clones expanded after primary vaccination (96% of CD4 and 88% of CD8) were re-detected after the booster, suggesting that broad memory maintenance occurred. The study included only a couple of donors, which limits how far the findings can be generalized. FACS-sorted repertoires could contain abundant contaminating clonotypes from the bulk population, so computational filtering was required. A small fraction of clonotypes appeared in both the CD4 and CD8 compartments, likely as a result of convergent recombination. The secondary T-cell response was weaker than the primary response but faster, peaking on day 5 instead of day 15.

The source material was PBMCs, sampled on the day of the first yellow fever vaccination. This sequence originates from a man between 18 and 29 years old who received the YFV17D yellow fever vaccine. The chain uses TRBV28 and TRBJ1-6; 7 central bases correspond to TRBD1. This receptor has the CDR3 CASSLQGRGNSPLHF. The sequenced DNA: TGTGCCAGCAGTCTACAGGGGAGGGGTAATTCACCCCTCCACTTT. With the rest looked up from the reference TRBV28 and TRBJ1-6 genes rather than sequenced, the full variable domain is DVKVTQSSRYLVKRTGEKVFLECVQDMDHENMFWYRQDPGLGLRLIYFSYDVKMKEKGDIPEGYSVSREKKERFSLILESASTNQTSMYLCASSLQGRGNSPLHFGNGTRLTVT.